Sample share makes the clone carrying this T cell receptor beta chain medium-sized. This CDR3 comprises 14 residues. The V and J ends lost 2 bases and 6 bases respectively, with 10 bases between them. Germline CDR1 is ENHRY and CDR2 is SYGVKD. CDR3 of TCR beta was amplified by multiplex PCR that used 32 V and 13 J primers. TCRdb independently ran MiXCR on the multiplex PCR reads; one entry per CDR3 protein. This sample yields 5,600 or so distinct CDR3 sequences, of which roughly 18% are seen a single time; approximately 4% belongs to the top ten. The source of the sample is a study of immune heterogeneity within non-small cell lung tumors. Template input was genomic DNA from bulk tumor (about 600 ng per sample). Every primary tumor yielded several biopsies, spaced far apart, that were taken during surgery. Enrolled patients presented with newly diagnosed, previously untreated non-small cell lung cancer and underwent curative surgery.

The sequenced sample consisted of lung tumor tissue. The chain links TRBV10-3 to TRBJ2-2, with a possible D match to TRBD1 (5 bases). This TCR was recovered from a man in his forties with non-small cell lung cancer. CDR3 DNA: TGTGCCATCAGTGAGGGGGCCCGGGCCGGGGAGCTGTTTTTT. Translated, it gives CAISEGARAGELFF.